The next 28 T cell receptor beta chains were all read from a single sample in a study of T cell repertoires in cytomegalovirus infection. TCRdb analysed the reads with MiXCR anew, one entry per CDR3 protein. The repertoire holds approximately 170,000 distinct CDR3 sequences, with 15% to 20% as singletons. The specimen was CD8+ T cells from PBMCs. The receptors were sampled from a human donor in good health (CMV status not recorded). Some clones in this sample may be carry-over from other donors' samples.

CDR3 sequence: CASSQDNDPVSYNEQFF. DNA for the CDR3: TGCGCCAGCAGCCAAGATAACGACCCAGTCTCCTACAATGAGCAGTTCTTC. The rearrangement uses TRBV4-1 and TRBJ2-1; no clear D. Looked up from germline, CDR1 is MGHRA and CDR2 is YSYEKL. This CDR3 is 17 amino acids long. Trimming left V 0 bases short and J 0 bases short, with 12 bases between.

The J gene is TRBJ2-7, the V gene TRBV7-2; either TRBD1 or TRBD2 may supply D (5 bases each). Germline assignment: CDR1 SGHTA and CDR2 FQGNSA. This CDR3 spans 16 amino acids. Trimming stripped 2 bases from V and 2 bases from J, with 16 bases between. The CDR3 DNA is TGTGCCAGCAGCTTACATAGGGACCGCCCTACCTACGAGCAGTACTTC. Protein: CASSLHRDRPTYEQYF.

A single count supports this clonotype. The V call is TRBV28, the J call TRBJ2-1, with D maybe TRBD2 (6 bases). The CDR3 length is 12 residues. V gave up 8 bases and J gave up 9 bases, with 14 bases separating them. Looked up from germline, CDR1 is MDHEN and CDR2 is SYDVKM. The CDR3 DNA reads as TGTGCCAGCGGACTATGGGGGAGTGAGCAGTTCTTC. Its protein is CASGLWGSEQFF.

This clonotype was observed a handful of times. V usage is TRBV7-2 and J usage is TRBJ2-7, with D perhaps matching TRBD2 (6 bases). This CDR3 contains 17 residues. Trimming took off 2 bases at V and 0 bases at J, with 17 bases between the two ends. Germline lookup yields CDR1 SGHTA and CDR2 FQGNSA. Written as DNA, the CDR3 is TGTGCCAGCAGCTTAACTCCGGGACTCTCACGCTCCTACGAGCAGTACTTC. Amino acid sequence: CASSLTPGLSRSYEQYF.

This clonotype appeared a few times. The chain employs TRBV4-1 and TRBJ2-7; no firm D call. The CDR3 consists of 11 residues. V lost 3 bases and J lost 3, with 3 bases in between. Germline V lookup: CDR1 MGHRA, CDR2 YSYEKL. The CDR3 region has the DNA TGCGCCAGCAGCCAGCACTACGAGCAGTACTTC. This encodes CASSQHYEQYF.

This clonotype was counted between two and nine times. The genes are TRBV11-2 and TRBJ2-7; D tentatively reads TRBD1 or TRBD2 (5 bases each). The germline V and J ends were trimmed by 5 bases and 5 bases, with 16 bases remaining between them. The CDR3 contains 14 residues. Germline V gives CDR1 SGHAT, CDR2 FQNNGV. CDR3 nucleotide sequence: TGTGCCAGCAGCCCCCAGCTGGGGGAAGACGAGCAGTACTTC. It yields the protein CASSPQLGEDEQYF.

The chain uses TRBV7-2 and TRBJ2-7, with 13 bases identical to TRBD2. The V segment lost 1 base and the J segment 6 bases; nucleotides outside the gene matches: 3. Germline V gene lookup returns CDR1 SGHTA and CDR2 FQGNSA. The CDR3 spans 15 residues. The CDR3 DNA reads TGTGCCAGCAGCTTAGAAGGGACTAGCGGGGTCGAGCAGTACTTC. It codes for CASSLEGTSGVEQYF.

The chain links TRBV9 to TRBJ2-7, with a weak D call TRBD1 (5 bases). Germline V gene sequence: CDR1 SGDLS, CDR2 YYNGEE. Trimming shortened V by 4 bases and J by 7 bases, and 15 bases separated the two germline ends. This CDR3 is built from 13 residues. The CDR3 spells CASSTRVEEEQYF. In nucleotides, the CDR3 is TGTGCCAGCAGCACCAGGGTAGAGGAAGAGCAGTACTTC. The variable domain in full, with the rest retrieved from reference TRBV9 and TRBJ2-7, is DSGVTQTPKHLITATGQRVTLRCSPRSGDLSVYWYQQSLDQGLQFLIQYYNGEERAKGNILERFSAQQFPDLHSELNLSSLELGDSALYFCASSTRVEEEQYFGPGTRLTVT.

The chain links TRBV6-2 or TRBV6-3 to TRBJ2-7; a possible D gene is TRBD2 (7 bases). This CDR3 has 16 residues. V was cut by 0 bases and J by 7 bases, with 19 bases left in between. Germline values: CDR1 MNHEY, CDR2 SVGEGT. The CDR3: CASSYSGGGRSEEQYF. The DNA for the CDR3 is TGTGCCAGCAGTTACTCAGGGGGGGGACGTTCGGAAGAGCAGTACTTC.

This clonotype has only a few counts. CDR3 DNA: TGCAGCGTTGAAACCCTAGACACCCACAATGAGCAGTTCTTC. This translates into CSVETLDTHNEQFF. J is TRBJ2-1 and V is TRBV29-1, with no clear D. CDR1 SQVTM and CDR2 ANQGSEA come from the germline V gene. The V end was cut by 2 bases, the J end by 5 bases, with 13 bases between. This CDR3 is built from 14 residues.

This clonotype was seen only a few times. The V and J genes are TRBV28 and TRBJ2-1; TRBD1 agrees at 7 bases. This CDR3 is 14 amino acids long. The J segment lost 2 bases and the V segment lost 8 bases, leaving 6 bases of the junction unmatched. The germline V gene has CDR1 MDHEN and CDR2 SYDVKM. The CDR3 DNA follows: TGTGCCAGCCACGCCGGGACAGCCTACAATGAGCAGTTCTTC. Its protein product is CASHAGTAYNEQFF.

The V gene is TRBV6-2 or TRBV6-3, the J gene TRBJ2-1; weak D call: TRBD2 (6 bases). The CDR3 is 14 residues long. Germline V gene sequence: CDR1 MNHEY, CDR2 SVGEGT. V dropped 2 bases and J dropped 3 bases, with 8 bases sitting between them. The CDR3 region has the DNA TGTGCCAGCAGTTACCGGCGGGACTACAATGAGCAGTTCTTC. This gives the protein CASSYRRDYNEQFF.

This clonotype was recorded at least ten times. The V gene is TRBV15, the J gene TRBJ2-7; a weak D match, TRBD1 (7 bases). The CDR3 extends over 15 amino acids. V was clipped by 0 bases and J by 0 bases, with 9 bases between them. Germline loops: CDR1 LNHNV, CDR2 YYDKDF (reference sequence). The DNA of the CDR3 is TGTGCCACCAGCAGAGATCAGGGGGGCTCCTACGAGCAGTACTTC. This sequence encodes CATSRDQGGSYEQYF.

V is TRBV4-1 and J is TRBJ1-1, with D hard to call. The CDR3 spans 14 residues. Between the trimmed V and J ends, which lost 4 bases and 1 base, there was a span of 10 bases. In germline, CDR1 is MGHRA, CDR2 YSYEKL. CDR3 region: CASSPIDGNTEAFF. For the CDR3, the DNA is TGCGCCAGCAGCCCTATCGACGGGAACACTGAAGCTTTCTTT.

This clonotype showed up many times. The V gene is TRBV7-8, the J gene TRBJ2-1; TRBD2 might be the D (6 bases). V shed 0 bases and J shed 3 bases, with 12 bases lying between them. Germline CDR1 SGHVS, CDR2 FQNEAQ. The CDR3 length is 16 residues. This chain's CDR3 is CASSLARRTNYNEQFF. The CDR3 bases are TGTGCCAGCAGCTTAGCGCGTCGGACTAACTACAATGAGCAGTTCTTC.

The chain combines TRBV2 with TRBJ2-5, with 9 positions matching TRBD2. From germline, CDR1 is SNHLY and CDR2 FYNNEI. Trimming removed 1 base from V and 5 bases from J; junction bases left unmatched: 8. The CDR3 is made up of 16 amino acids. Here the CDR3 DNA reads TGTGCCAGCAGTGAAGAGAGCGGGGGGCGGCGGGAGACCCAGTACTTC. It specifies CASSEESGGRRETQYF.

V is TRBV6-5 and J is TRBJ2-5; D call uncertain. Trimming took 2 bases from V and 1 from J, leaving 8 bases between them. Germline V lookup: CDR1 MNHEY, CDR2 SVGAGI. The CDR3 has 14 residues. The CDR3 DNA sequence: TGTGCCAGCAGTTACACGGACGGCCAAGAGACCCAGTACTTC. Translating it yields CASSYTDGQETQYF.

V gene TRBV19 combines with J gene TRBJ2-5, with D uncertain. V was cut by 5 bases and J by 4 bases, with 11 bases left in between. In germline, CDR1 is LNHDA, CDR2 SQIVND (reference sequence). The CDR3 totals 13 residues. The DNA of the CDR3 is TGTGCCAGTAGTCTAGGTCTTCGAGAGACCCAGTACTTC. Translating gives CASSLGLRETQYF.

The rearrangement joins TRBV7-2 to TRBJ2-1; possible D gene TRBD1, 6 bases. Germline V gives CDR1 SGHTA, CDR2 FQGNSA. The CDR3 loop spans 17 amino acids. With 3 bases removed from V and 8 bases from J, the gap between germline ends came to 23 bases. The CDR3 sequence: CASSFGSGPRKGDEQFF. In nucleotides, the CDR3 is TGTGCCAGCAGCTTTGGGTCAGGCCCTCGCAAGGGGGATGAGCAGTTCTTC.

This clonotype was observed a few times. V gene TRBV9 combines with J gene TRBJ2-7, with D perhaps matching TRBD1 (6 bases). In germline, CDR1 is SGDLS, CDR2 YYNGEE. The CDR3 totals 16 residues. Between the trimmed V and J ends, which lost 3 bases and 0 bases, there was a span of 16 bases. The CDR3 reads CASSASQWTASYEQYF. In nucleotides, the CDR3 is TGTGCCAGCAGCGCTTCGCAGTGGACAGCCTCCTACGAGCAGTACTTC.

CDR3 coding DNA: TGTGCCAGCAGCTTAGCGGGGGAAGCCTACAATGAGCAGTTCTTC. Its protein product is CASSLAGEAYNEQFF. This rearrangement joins TRBV11-1 to TRBJ2-1, with D possibly being TRBD1 or TRBD2 (5 bases each). Germline CDR1 and CDR2: SGHAT and FQDESV (reference sequence). The CDR3 consists of 15 residues. V dropped 0 bases and J dropped 2 bases, with 8 bases sitting between them.

This clonotype was counted only a few times. This chain uses TRBV7-8 with TRBJ1-5; D remains unclear. V shed 2 bases and J shed 0 bases, with 11 bases lying between them. CDR1 is SGHVS and CDR2 is FQNEAQ in the germline V gene. The CDR3 has 16 amino acids. CDR3 nucleotides: TGTGCCAGCAGCTTAATTCCTGGGCTTAGCAATCAGCCCCAGCATTTT. The encoded protein is CASSLIPGLSNQPQHF.

This clonotype was found a few times. The rearrangement links TRBV15 to TRBJ2-6; D unresolved. This CDR3 has 18 residues. V gave up 0 bases and J gave up 0 bases, with 12 bases separating them. Per the germline V gene, CDR1 is LNHNV and CDR2 is YYDKDF (reference sequence). CDR3 sequence reads: CATSRDRARLSGANVLTF. CDR3 coding DNA: TGTGCCACCAGCAGAGATCGGGCCAGGCTCTCTGGGGCCAACGTCCTGACTTTC.

CDR3 nucleotide sequence: TGTGCCAGCAGGCGGACTAGCGAGGGATTGGACTACGAGCAGTACTTC. It is translated as CASRRTSEGLDYEQYF. The V call is TRBV7-9, the J call TRBJ2-7; 9 bases match TRBD2. CDR1 SEHNR and CDR2 FQNEAQ come from the germline V gene (reference sequence). Trimming removed 6 bases from V and 3 bases from J; junction bases left unmatched: 12. The CDR3 has 16 residues.

This clonotype was observed a handful of times. The chain combines TRBV7-9 with TRBJ2-5; D may be TRBD2 (5 bases). V was pared by 6 bases and J by 3 bases, with 11 bases between. CDR1 and CDR2 (germline): SEHNR, FQNEAQ (reference sequence). The CDR3 consists of 13 residues. This chain's CDR3 is CASRTAREETQYF. The DNA of the CDR3 is TGTGCCAGCAGGACCGCGAGGGAAGAGACCCAGTACTTC. Combining the CDR3 with reference TRBV7-9 and TRBJ2-5 gives the whole variable domain DTGVSQNPRHKITKRGQNVTFRCDPISEHNRLYWYRQTLGQGPEFLTYFQNEAQLEKSRLLSDRFSAERPKGSFSTLEIQRTEQGDSAMYLCASRTAREETQYFGPGTRLLVL.

This clonotype was seen more than once but under ten times. The chain employs TRBV12-3 or TRBV12-4 and TRBJ1-1; the D gene is possibly TRBD1 (5 bases). The CDR3 extends over 12 amino acids. V lost 5 bases, J lost 10 bases, and 14 bases lay in between. CDR3 nucleotide sequence: TGTGCCAGCAGTCCAGGGAATTTGGGAGCTTTCTTT. Protein sequence: CASSPGNLGAFF.

The V and J genes are TRBV4-1 and TRBJ1-2; TRBD1 matches 7 bases. The CDR3 is made up of 14 amino acids. Germline CDR1 and CDR2: MGHRA and YSYEKL. V lost 4 bases, J lost 1 base, and 3 bases stayed unmatched. The CDR3 DNA reads as TGCGCCAGCAGCCCGGGACAGCGTAACTATGGCTACACCTTC. Translation: CASSPGQRNYGYTF.

The rearrangement joins TRBV7-2 to TRBJ1-1; D may be TRBD1 (5 bases). This CDR3 is built from 13 residues. Trimming removed 8 bases at V and 2 bases at J, with 12 bases between. From germline, CDR1 is SGHTA and CDR2 FQGNSA. The CDR3 protein is CASCGGANTEAFF. As DNA, the CDR3 is TGTGCCAGCTGCGGAGGGGCAAACACTGAAGCTTTCTTT.